The T cell receptor (beta chain) under discussion was sequenced for a study of CD8 T cells in ankylosing spondylitis. Study-level findings and limits: Characteristic, it appeared, of ankylosing spondylitis blood was a TCR beta motif of eight highly homologous variants.

Of note for this clonotype: Its antigen is not identified.

MiXCR, run by TCRdb on the 5' RACE reads, gives a single entry per CDR3 protein. The data contain hundreds of thousands of distinct CDR3 sequences, roughly 12% of them seen just once; the ten biggest clones take up 0.45% to 0.6%. The TCR originated in a male donor with ankylosing spondylitis. Source material: blood, either unsorted or a sorted T cell fraction (not recorded which).

The CDR3 DNA sequence: TGTGCCAGCTCACCAGACATAGCGAGTCCATACGAGCAGTACTTC. It codes for CASSPDIASPYEQYF. This chain joins TRBV18 and TRBJ2-7, with D perhaps matching TRBD2 (5 bases). Per the germline V gene, CDR1 is KGHSH and CDR2 is LQKENI. The CDR3 covers 15 residues. V lost 2 bases to trimming and J lost 4 bases, with 15 bases between them. Variable domain in full (rest from reference TRBV18 and TRBJ2-7): NAGVMQNPRHLVRRRGQEARLRCSPMKGHSHVYWYRQLPEEGLKFMVYLQKENIIDESGMPKERFSAEFPKEGPSILRIQQVVRGDSAAYFCASSPDIASPYEQYFGPGTRLTVT.